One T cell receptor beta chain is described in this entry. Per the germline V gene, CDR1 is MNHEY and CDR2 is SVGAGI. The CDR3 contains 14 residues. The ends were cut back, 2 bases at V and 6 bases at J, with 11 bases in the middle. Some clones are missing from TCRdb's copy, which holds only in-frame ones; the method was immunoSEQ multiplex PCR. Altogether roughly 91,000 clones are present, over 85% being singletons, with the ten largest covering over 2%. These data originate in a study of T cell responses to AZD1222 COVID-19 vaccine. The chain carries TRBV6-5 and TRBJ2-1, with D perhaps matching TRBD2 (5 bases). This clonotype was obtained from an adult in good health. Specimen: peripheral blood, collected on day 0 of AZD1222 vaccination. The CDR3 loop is CASSYSREGNEQFF. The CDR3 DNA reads TGTGCCAGCAGTTACAGTAGAGAGGGCAATGAGCAGTTCTTC.